This T cell receptor beta chain stems from a study of CD8 T cells in ankylosing spondylitis. MiXCR was run by TCRdb on the 5' RACE reads, yielding one entry per CDR3 protein. This table has 90,000 to 100,000 distinct CDR3 sequences, about 8.5% appearing once. With 4 bases clipped from V and 5 bases from J, the junction kept 10 bases outside the gene matches. CDR1 SGHVS and CDR2 FNYEAQ come from the germline V gene. CDR3 size: 15 residues. General study results and limits: Matched ankylosing spondylitis synovial fluid reportedly contained a significantly enriched population of disease-linked clones. CD8+ cells made up the disease-linked clones, which were relatively rare in peripheral blood. Apparently characteristic of ankylosing spondylitis blood was a TCR beta motif (under ten highly homologous variants).

This clonotype was detected many times. Its antigen is still unknown. The receptor was isolated from a male donor with ankylosing spondylitis or in good health (not recorded which). This rearrangement joins TRBV7-6 to TRBJ2-5; 7 nucleotides line up with TRBD2. Sequencing was carried out using blood, either unsorted or a sorted T cell fraction (not recorded which). The CDR3 protein is CASSSYRTRRETQYF. CDR3 DNA: TGTGCCAGCAGCTCTTACCGGACTAGAAGGGAGACCCAGTACTTC.